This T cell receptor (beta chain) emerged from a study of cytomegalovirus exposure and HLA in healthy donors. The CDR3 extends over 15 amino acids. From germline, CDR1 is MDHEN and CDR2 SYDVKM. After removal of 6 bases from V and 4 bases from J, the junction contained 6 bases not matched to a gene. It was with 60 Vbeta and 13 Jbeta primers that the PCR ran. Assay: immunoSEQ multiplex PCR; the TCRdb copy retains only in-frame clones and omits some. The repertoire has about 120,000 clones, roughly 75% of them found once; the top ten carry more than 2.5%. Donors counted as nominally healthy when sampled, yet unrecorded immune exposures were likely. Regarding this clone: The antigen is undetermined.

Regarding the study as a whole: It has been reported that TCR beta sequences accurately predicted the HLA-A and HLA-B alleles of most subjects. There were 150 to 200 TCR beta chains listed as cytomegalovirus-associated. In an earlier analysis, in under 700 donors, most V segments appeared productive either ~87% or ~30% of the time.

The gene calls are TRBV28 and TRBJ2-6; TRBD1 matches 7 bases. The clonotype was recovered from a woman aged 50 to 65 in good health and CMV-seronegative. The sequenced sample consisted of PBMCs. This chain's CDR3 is CASRKQGSGANVLTF. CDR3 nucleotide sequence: TGTGCCAGCAGAAAACAGGGGTCCGGGGCCAACGTCCTGACTTTC. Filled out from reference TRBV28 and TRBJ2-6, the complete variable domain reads DVKVTQSSRYLVKRTGEKVFLECVQDMDHENMFWYRQDPGLGLRLIYFSYDVKMKEKGDIPEGYSVSREKKERFSLILESASTNQTSMYLCASRKQGSGANVLTFGAGSRLTVL.